This record covers a single TCR beta chain. In this sample, this clone turned up once. This receptor's antigen is unknown. Base qualities are missing; no much larger clone stands one base away. One collaborating source in Seattle enrolled patients while the patients were actively infected and followed the patients over time throughout the course of disease. The collaborating institutions used their own protocols to collect whole blood in K2EDTA tubes. Collaborator samples were shipped for TCRbeta analysis as frozen whole blood, isolated PBMCs, or DNA extracted from either sample type. These data come from a study of blood T cell repertoires in COVID-19 (dated by TCRdb to 2018 to 2021). Describing the broader study: Samples from collaborators originated in the United States, Italy and Spain and spanned both the acute and convalescent phases of COVID-19. The prospective study material was composed of cDNA or gDNA derived from T cells, B-cell-depleted T cells, or PBMCs. A de-identified subject ID, COVID-19 status, age in years and sex were almost always included in the sample metadata. The repertoires were released in a freely available public database meant as a resource for research on the immune response to SARS-CoV-2. Samples came from the ongoing ImmuneRACE study (first 160 participants) plus 1,254 subjects from 6 global collaborators. Deeply sampled blood TCRbeta repertoires from subjects exposed to, actively infected with, or recovered from COVID-19 were included in the dataset. Where HLA class I and class II types were available, the types were taken from metadata supplied by the sample provider, not from assay-based typing.

What the research found in general, with its limitations: Clinical and demographic metadata were provided uncurated, with the amount varying by source and participant.

The immunoSEQ Assay, a bias-controlled multiplex PCR, was used to amplify TCRbeta CDR3 regions from genomic DNA. As for the authors' bioinformatics: The number of nucleated cells in each sample was estimated from the amplification of reference gene primers within the assay. To quantify the absolute abundance of each unique TCRbeta CDR3 rearrangement, sequence reads were collapsed and filtered. Productive Simpson clonality was computed per sample as the square root of Simpson's diversity index over productive rearrangements. The clones in this table, taken by TCRdb from immuneACCESS, are in-frame only. Not every clone is retained; where verified, under half of the shortfall comes from an unresolved V gene, and the cause of the rest is unknown. V and J calls and clone size come straight from that table; D and trimming were deduced from the DNA. For this sample the table gives about 200,000 clones, of which about 88% were detected only once. Jointly, the top ten make up roughly 19% of the sample.

The CDR3, cysteine through phenylalanine, is 21 amino acids long. The DNA shown is the 63-base CDR3, in frame from base 1. Clipping removes 0 bases from V and 6 bases from J, with 20 as the unmatched junction base count. Taken from the germline V gene, the CDR1 and CDR2 loops are SGDLS and YYNGEE. The sequence was obtained from a man aged 50-59 years with COVID-19, enrolled during active disease. Sequences were obtained from peripheral blood. Here the chain combines TRBV9 and TRBJ1-4, with 10 bases in between that match TRBD1. The CDR3 corresponds to CASSVATGVVTGTGEDEKLFF. The DNA sequence is given as TGTGCCAGCAGCGTAGCTACGGGAGTGGTTACGGGGACAGGGGAGGATGAAAAACTGTTTTTT.